The 17 T cell receptor beta chains below come from one sample, sequenced in a study of blood T cell repertoires in COVID-19. Generated by immunoSEQ multiplex PCR, the TCRdb table keeps only in-frame clones and is missing some. The sample has around 120,000 clones; 78% are singletons. The sequencing sample was made of peripheral blood. These receptors were taken from a man in his 70s with acute or convalescent COVID-19.

This clone appeared many times. The genes are TRBV5-1 and TRBJ1-1; 8 bases match TRBD1. Germline CDR1 reads SGHRS; CDR2 reads YFSETQ. V lost 4 bases and J lost 1; bases outside the gene matches: 9. CDR3 length equals 16 residues. The CDR3 nucleotides are TGCGCCAGCAGCCTTCCAGGACAGGGACAGAACACTGAAGCTTTCTTT. Protein sequence: CASSLPGQGQNTEAFF.

This chain joins TRBV15 and TRBJ1-1; the match to TRBD1 covers 10 bases. V lost 1 base and J lost 3; bases outside the gene matches: 2. Germline CDR1 and CDR2: LNHNV and YYDKDF (reference sequence). The CDR3 sequence is 15 residues long. CDR3 loop: CATSRVGTGDTEAFF. CDR3 DNA sequence: TGTGCCACCAGCAGAGTGGGGACAGGGGACACTGAAGCTTTCTTT.

The chain joins TRBV6-2 or TRBV6-3 to TRBJ1-1, with D perhaps TRBD1 (6 bases). Germline loops: CDR1 MNHEY, CDR2 SVGEGT. Between the trimmed V and J ends, which lost 6 bases and 6 bases, there was a span of 11 bases. This CDR3 spans 12 amino acids. The CDR3: CASSQQGSEAFF. CDR3 sequence (DNA): TGTGCCAGCAGCCAACAGGGTTCTGAAGCTTTCTTT.

This chain connects TRBV9 to TRBJ2-7, with D possibly matching TRBD1 (5 bases). The CDR3 covers 13 residues. Germline assignment: CDR1 SGDLS and CDR2 YYNGEE. V lost 4 bases to trimming and J lost 0 bases, with 8 bases between them. As DNA, the CDR3 is TGTGCCAGCAGCAGGGGTTCCTCCTACGAGCAGTACTTC. Encoded protein: CASSRGSSYEQYF.

J is TRBJ2-1 and V is TRBV7-2, with 8 bases lining up with TRBD2. The CDR3 is 14 amino acids. V was clipped by 5 bases and J by 3 bases; unmatched bases: 3. The germline CDR1 and CDR2 sequences are SGHTA and FQGNSA. This CDR3 reads CASSTSGNYNEQFF. CDR3 DNA sequence: TGTGCCAGCAGCACTAGCGGAAACTACAATGAGCAGTTCTTC. Looking up the rest from reference TRBV7-2 and TRBJ2-1 gives the full variable domain: GAGVSQSPSNKVTEKGKDVELRCDPISGHTALYWYRQSLGQGLEFLIYFQGNSAPDKSGLPSDRFSAERTGGSVSTLTIQRTQQEDSAVYLCASSTSGNYNEQFFGPGTRLTVL.

The chain carries TRBV5-8 and TRBJ1-6; 7 positions agree with TRBD1. The CDR3 covers 17 residues. Germline assignment: CDR1 SGHTS and CDR2 YDEGEE. J lost 6 bases, V lost 4 bases, and 13 bases had no gene match. CDR3 protein: CASSPKGAGRINSPLHF. CDR3 nucleotides: TGTGCCAGCAGCCCCAAGGGGGCAGGGAGGATTAATTCACCCCTCCACTTT.

For the CDR3, the DNA is TGTGCCAGCAGTTACTCCCCCTCGGGACTAGCGGGGGAAACGCTGGAGACCCAGTACTTC. As protein: CASSYSPSGLAGETLETQYF. The rearrangement uses TRBV6-8 and TRBJ2-5; the match to TRBD2 covers 14 bases. Germline-derived CDR1 and CDR2 are MNHGY and SAAAGT. This CDR3 is 20 amino acids long. The ends lost 0 bases at V and 5 bases at J; junction bases unmatched: 14.

The genes are TRBV6-5 and TRBJ1-1; possibly TRBD1 for D (5 bases). Germline loops: CDR1 MNHEY, CDR2 SVGAGI. This CDR3 has 14 amino acids. Between the trimmed V and J ends, which lost 2 bases and 11 bases, there was a span of 18 bases. The CDR3 region is CASSYRQGNSVAFF. CDR3 DNA: TGTGCCAGCAGTTACCGCCAGGGAAATTCGGTTGCTTTCTTT.

The rearrangement joins TRBV19 to TRBJ2-3; 8 nucleotides match TRBD2. Losses at the gene ends were 2 bases for V and 2 bases for J; bases not matched to a gene: 6. Germline V CDR1 and CDR2: LNHDA, SQIVND (reference sequence). The CDR3 is made up of 16 amino acids. The CDR3 DNA sequence: TGTGCCAGTAGTATATTAGCGGGGATTATCACAGATACGCAGTATTTT. Translation: CASSILAGIITDTQYF.

The rearrangement joins TRBV5-4 to TRBJ1-1, with D uncertain. From germline, CDR1 is SGHNT and CDR2 YYREEE (reference sequence). The V end was cut by 0 bases, the J end by 0 bases, with 6 bases between. This CDR3 has 14 amino acids. The CDR3 sequence is CASSLALLNTEAFF. In DNA form, the CDR3 reads TGTGCCAGCAGCTTGGCCCTTTTGAACACTGAAGCTTTCTTT.

The J gene is TRBJ1-3, the V gene TRBV7-8, with 7 nucleotides matching TRBD1. Germline-derived CDR1 and CDR2 are SGHVS and FQNEAQ. This CDR3 spans 15 amino acids. V shed 3 bases and J 0 bases; nucleotides not matched to a gene: 2. CDR3 sequence reads: CASSFGDSSGNTIYF. The CDR3, as DNA: TGTGCCAGCAGCTTTGGGGACAGCTCTGGAAACACCATATATTTT.

V usage is TRBV14 and J usage is TRBJ1-3, with D uncertain. The CDR3 runs to 17 residues. Trimming removed 4 bases at V and 0 bases at J, with 16 bases between. The germline V gene encodes CDR1 SGHDN and CDR2 FVKESK. CDR3 DNA sequence: TGTGCCAGCAGCCTTTGGAGGGCAGGTAACTCTGGAAACACCATATATTTT. Its translation: CASSLWRAGNSGNTIYF.

The V gene is TRBV6-6, the J gene TRBJ1-1, with TRBD1 matching over 8 bases. V gave up 7 bases and J gave up 7 bases; unmatched junction bases: 5. The CDR3 sequence is 12 residues long. Germline V CDR1 and CDR2: MNHNY, SVGAGI (reference sequence). DNA of the CDR3: TGTGCCAGCAATAGACAGGGGAATGAAGCTTTCTTT. Residues: CASNRQGNEAFF.

This clone was counted between two and nine times. The rearrangement uses TRBV7-9 and TRBJ2-7; 9 positions agree with TRBD2. This CDR3 contains 15 residues. V was pared by 5 bases and J by 0 bases, with 5 bases of the junction left unmatched. Germline lookup yields CDR1 SEHNR and CDR2 FQNEAQ (reference sequence). The CDR3: CASSLPGLASYEQYF. The CDR3 nucleotides read TGTGCCAGCAGCCTTCCGGGACTAGCCTCCTACGAGCAGTACTTC.

The V and J genes are TRBV12-3 or TRBV12-4 and TRBJ1-1; D may be TRBD1 (6 bases). V was clipped by 4 bases and J by 6 bases, with 12 bases between them. This CDR3 is 13 amino acids long. CDR3 bases: TGTGCCAGCAGTTACCAAGGGGGTGCTGAAGCTTTCTTT. Protein sequence: CASSYQGGAEAFF.

To note about this clone: Additional DNA sequences in this sample encode the identical CDR3. The chain uses TRBV7-2 and TRBJ1-2; no firm D call. The CDR3 spans 13 residues. CDR1 and CDR2 from the germline V gene are SGHTA and FQGNSA. V shed 4 bases and J shed 3 bases, with 9 bases lying between them. The CDR3 DNA follows: TGTGCCAGCAGCTCGGGAGTCGACTATGGCTACACCTTC. It yields the protein CASSSGVDYGYTF.

The chain joins TRBV7-2 to TRBJ2-1, with 10 bases lining up with TRBD2. Germline loops: CDR1 SGHTA, CDR2 FQGNSA. This CDR3 region has 17 residues. The V gene end was trimmed by 0 bases and the J gene end by 9 bases; junction bases not matched to a gene: 11. This CDR3 reads CASSLAPSSGGFGEQFF. CDR3 bases: TGTGCCAGCAGCTTAGCCCCGAGTAGCGGGGGGTTTGGTGAGCAGTTCTTC.